The 4 T cell receptor beta chains in this list originate from one sample, sequenced in a study of CD8 T cells in ankylosing spondylitis. TCRdb itself ran the 5' RACE reads through MiXCR, one entry per CDR3 protein. The sample lists roughly 470,000 distinct CDR3 sequences, 20% to 30% occurring once. These receptors have no identified antigens. Study-level points and caveats: A motif of seven or eight highly homologous TCR beta variants was seen as apparently characteristic of ankylosing spondylitis blood.

The sample comprised blood, either unsorted or a sorted T cell fraction (not recorded which). The receptors originated from a male donor with ankylosing spondylitis.

A few counts support this clonotype. The chain recombines TRBV12-3 or TRBV12-4 with TRBJ1-2; a weak D match, TRBD1 (5 bases). V gave up 1 base and J gave up 8 bases, with 11 bases separating them. This CDR3 comprises 13 residues. DNA for the CDR3: TGTGCCAGCAGTTTAGATCCCGGGGCAGGCTACACCTTC. Its translation: CASSLDPGAGYTF.

V usage is TRBV6-2 or TRBV6-3 and J usage is TRBJ2-6, with unresolved D. V was trimmed by 5 bases and J by 0 bases, leaving 20 bases between them. CDR3 length: 19 amino acids. Per germline, CDR1 MNHEY and CDR2 SVGEGT. CDR3 amino acids: CASSHQDTRTSSGANVLTF. The CDR3 DNA reads TGTGCCAGCAGTCACCAGGATACAAGGACCAGCTCTGGGGCCAACGTCCTGACTTTC.

The genes are TRBV7-2 and TRBJ2-7; D gene ambiguous. Looked up from germline, CDR1 is SGHTA and CDR2 is FQGNSA. Trimming took off 8 bases at V and 7 bases at J, with 12 bases between the two ends. This CDR3 is built from 11 residues. DNA of the CDR3: TGTGCCAGCGCCGGTAGTCGGGAGCAGTACTTC. Protein product: CASAGSREQYF.

The chain employs TRBV5-1 and TRBJ2-2; 11 bases align to TRBD2. CDR1 SGHRS and CDR2 YFSETQ come from the germline V gene. The CDR3 runs to 16 residues. J gave up 5 bases and V 4 bases, and 7 bases lay outside the gene matches. The CDR3 reads CASSPGLAAETGELFF. The CDR3 nucleotides are TGCGCCAGCAGCCCGGGACTAGCGGCGGAGACCGGGGAGCTGTTTTTT.